The rows below give T cell receptor beta chains drawn from one sample of a study of blood T cell repertoires in COVID-19. The table came from immunoSEQ multiplex PCR; TCRdb's copy has only in-frame clones and leaves some out. The sample includes 85,000 to 130,000 clones, approximately 88% of them seen just once. Source material: peripheral blood. The receptors originated from a woman aged 55-70 years with acute or convalescent COVID-19. CDR3s include the opening cysteine and the closing phenylalanine or tryptophan. Each record gives: clone size, V gene, D gene, J gene, CDR3 protein, CDR3 DNA. D genes are given only for firm matches. Not all rows give a size; the values are once, few, many and, for expanded clones, a class.

clone size: .; V gene: TRBV29-1; D gene: .; J gene: TRBJ2-3; CDR3 protein: CSVTGGGTDTQYF; CDR3 DNA: TGCAGCGTTACGGGCGGGGGCACAGATACGCAGTATTTT
clone size: .; V gene: TRBV13; D gene: TRBD2; J gene: TRBJ2-1; CDR3 protein: CASSSYQPGLAEDEQFF; CDR3 DNA: TGTGCCAGCAGTTCATACCAGCCGGGACTAGCAGAGGATGAGCAGTTCTTC
clone size: .; V gene: TRBV9; D gene: .; J gene: TRBJ2-7; CDR3 protein: CASSQGPRGADYEQYF; CDR3 DNA: TGTGCCAGTTCTCAGGGGCCCCGTGGGGCGGACTACGAGCAGTACTTC
clone size: once; V gene: TRBV20-1; D gene: TRBD2; J gene: TRBJ2-3; CDR3 protein: CSASREVADTQYF; CDR3 DNA: TGCAGTGCTAGTCGGGAGGTGGCAGATACGCAGTATTTT
clone size: once; V gene: TRBV28; D gene: TRBD2; J gene: TRBJ2-1; CDR3 protein: CASSLGTSGSNEQFF; CDR3 DNA: TGTGCCAGCAGTTTAGGGACTAGCGGCTCCAATGAGCAGTTCTTC
clone size: .; V gene: TRBV9; D gene: TRBD2; J gene: TRBJ2-5; CDR3 protein: CASSVWSGGKGETQYF; CDR3 DNA: TGTGCCAGCAGCGTATGGTCGGGGGGTAAGGGAGAGACCCAGTACTTC
clone size: .; V gene: TRBV9; D gene: TRBD1; J gene: TRBJ2-3; CDR3 protein: CASSQGGGTDTQYF; CDR3 DNA: TGTGCCAGCAGCCAAGGGGGCGGCACAGATACGCAGTATTTT
clone size: .; V gene: TRBV7-3; D gene: TRBD2; J gene: TRBJ2-1; CDR3 protein: CASSRTSDNEQFF; CDR3 DNA: TGTGCCAGCAGTAGGACTAGCGACAATGAGCAGTTCTTC
clone size: .; V gene: TRBV2; D gene: TRBD1; J gene: TRBJ1-5; CDR3 protein: CASSDLGQGYNQPQHF; CDR3 DNA: TGTGCCAGCAGTGATCTAGGACAGGGTTACAATCAGCCCCAGCATTTT
clone size: .; V gene: TRBV6-5; D gene: .; J gene: TRBJ1-4; CDR3 protein: CASSSPSEKLFF; CDR3 DNA: TGTGCCAGCAGTTCCCCGTCTGAAAAACTGTTTTTT
clone size: .; V gene: TRBV2; D gene: TRBD2; J gene: TRBJ2-1; CDR3 protein: CASLLAGHNEQFF; CDR3 DNA: TGTGCCAGCTTACTAGCGGGCCACAATGAGCAGTTCTTC
clone size: .; V gene: TRBV5-1; D gene: .; J gene: TRBJ1-4; CDR3 protein: CASSLTGRTNEKLFF; CDR3 DNA: TGCGCCAGCAGCTTGACAGGGAGAACTAATGAAAAACTGTTTTTT
clone size: .; V gene: TRBV11-2; D gene: TRBD2; J gene: TRBJ2-3; CDR3 protein: CASSLAGGRSTDTQYF; CDR3 DNA: TGTGCCAGCAGCTTAGCTGGCGGGAGGAGCACAGATACGCAGTATTTT
clone size: .; V gene: TRBV7-9; D gene: .; J gene: TRBJ2-3; CDR3 protein: CASSFLRGSTDTQYF; CDR3 DNA: TGTGCCAGCAGCTTTTTGAGAGGGTCCACAGATACGCAGTATTTT
clone size: .; V gene: TRBV5-1; D gene: .; J gene: TRBJ2-1; CDR3 protein: CASSLGGRESNEQFF; CDR3 DNA: TGCGCCAGCAGCTTGGGGGGACGGGAGAGCAATGAGCAGTTCTTC
clone size: .; V gene: TRBV30; D gene: .; J gene: TRBJ1-6; CDR3 protein: CAWGGRSSYNSPLHF; CDR3 DNA: TGTGCTTGGGGGGGCAGGAGCTCCTATAATTCACCCCTCCACTTT
clone size: .; V gene: TRBV10-3; D gene: TRBD1; J gene: TRBJ1-2; CDR3 protein: CAANGQAGFNYGYTF; CDR3 DNA: TGTGCCGCTAACGGACAGGCAGGTTTTAACTATGGCTACACCTTC
clone size: few; V gene: TRBV30; D gene: .; J gene: TRBJ2-3; CDR3 protein: CAGRASAFTDTQYF; CDR3 DNA: TGTGCCGGAAGGGCTAGCGCTTTCACAGATACGCAGTATTTT
clone size: .; V gene: TRBV19; D gene: TRBD2; J gene: TRBJ2-6; CDR3 protein: CASLRTSGPGSGANVLTF; CDR3 DNA: TGTGCCAGCCTCCGGACTAGCGGCCCTGGCTCTGGGGCCAACGTCCTGACTTTC
clone size: .; V gene: TRBV18; D gene: .; J gene: TRBJ1-3; CDR3 protein: CASSPLEGSAGNTIYF; CDR3 DNA: TGTGCCAGCTCACCATTGGAGGGTAGCGCTGGAAACACCATATATTTT
clone size: .; V gene: TRBV5-1; D gene: .; J gene: TRBJ2-1; CDR3 protein: CASSSLGRVDEQFF; CDR3 DNA: TGCGCCAGCAGCTCTTTGGGGCGAGTCGATGAGCAGTTCTTC
clone size: .; V gene: TRBV28; D gene: TRBD1; J gene: TRBJ2-1; CDR3 protein: CASSTPAGGYGGEQFF; CDR3 DNA: TGTGCCAGCAGTACCCCAGCAGGGGGCTATGGTGGTGAGCAGTTCTTC
clone size: few; V gene: TRBV10-3; D gene: .; J gene: TRBJ1-1; CDR3 protein: CAIQGGTEAFF; CDR3 DNA: TGTGCCATACAGGGTGGCACTGAAGCTTTCTTT